One and the same sample provided the 3 T cell receptor beta chains below, sequenced in a study of T cell repertoires in aging, cancer and after chemotherapy. Peripheral blood genomic DNA, not sorted cells or RNA, was the template. Multiplex touch-down PCR with TRB-A/B primers amplified rearranged V-D-J TRB sequences. TCRdb ran MiXCR on the multiplex PCR reads and lists one entry per CDR3 protein. The sample comprises about 2,000 distinct CDR3 sequences, more than 25% of which are singletons, and approximately 35% rests with the top ten. The sample comprised blood. The receptors originated from a human donor in good health.

V is TRBV24-1 and J is TRBJ2-3; a possible D gene is TRBD2 (7 bases). CDR3 length equals 16 residues. V was trimmed by 6 bases and J by 3 bases, leaving 18 bases between them. CDR1 is KGHDR, CDR2 SFDVKD, per germline. CDR3: CATSRGAYGRTDTQYF. In nucleotides, the CDR3 is TGTGCCACCAGTCGGGGGGCCTACGGGCGGACAGATACGCAGTATTTT.

By share of the sample, this clonotype is medium-sized. This rearrangement joins TRBV6-5 to TRBJ1-4, with D possibly TRBD1 on 6 matching bases. The CDR3 is 15 amino acids. Trimming left V 2 bases short and J 4 bases short, with 11 bases between. Germline CDR1 MNHEY, CDR2 SVGAGI. The CDR3 DNA follows: TGTGCCAGCAGTTACCGCGGGACAAGTAATGAAAAACTGTTTTTT. This sequence encodes CASSYRGTSNEKLFF.

The chain has TRBV6-5 and TRBJ1-2; no firm D call. The germline gives CDR1 MNHEY, CDR2 SVGAGI. The ends were cut back, 6 bases at V and 4 bases at J, with 12 bases in the middle. The CDR3 consists of 13 residues. For the CDR3, the DNA is TGTGCCAGCAGCCAACTGGCTAGCTATGGCTACACCTTC. Translation: CASSQLASYGYTF.